This T cell receptor (beta chain) was captured in a study of blood T cell repertoires in COVID-19. Produced via immunoSEQ multiplex PCR; TCRdb's table is partial and in-frame only. This repertoire shows around 260,000 clones, around 82% found once; its top ten account for 7.5% to 10%. The source is a woman aged 50 to 60 who had recovered from COVID-19. The sequencing sample was made of peripheral blood.

CDR3 coding DNA: TGTGCCAGCAGTGAATCGGGAGTATTTGGCGGTCAGCCCCAGCATTTT. This translates into CASSESGVFGGQPQHF. The chain carries TRBV6-1 and TRBJ1-5; D gene uncertain. Trimming shortened V by 2 bases and J by 6 bases, and 17 bases separated the two germline ends. CDR3 length equals 16 residues. Germline CDR1 and CDR2: MNHNS and SASEGT.